This T cell receptor beta chain was profiled in a study of T cell repertoires in cytomegalovirus infection. TCRdb reprocessed the reads with MiXCR, giving one entry per CDR3 protein. The sample has 800,000 to 950,000 distinct CDR3 sequences; less than 35% are singletons. As concerns this clonotype: Its target is not known.

This TCR was recovered from a human donor in good health (CMV status not recorded). Some clones in this sample may be carry-over from other donors' samples. The sample here was cultured CD8+ T cells from PBMCs, taken from culture after CMV antigen stimulation.

The CDR3 bases are TGTGCCATCACCGGGTTCCCCCGCGACACTGAAGCTTTCTTT. Translated: CAITGFPRDTEAFF. J is TRBJ1-1 and V is TRBV6-2 or TRBV6-3; D gene uncertain. Trimming took off 10 bases at V and 3 bases at J, with 18 bases between the two ends. The germline CDR1 and CDR2 sequences are MNHEY and SVGEGT. The CDR3 has 14 residues.